Below, 19 T cell receptor beta chains from the same sample are listed, as sequenced in a study of CD8+ T cells in alopecia areata. Documented treatment: oral pan-JAK inhibitor, 5-10 mg twice daily. As the sequencing template, cDNA was produced by extracting RNA and reverse transcribing it. Clones were read by immunoSEQ multiplex PCR, and TCRdb kept only the in-frame ones, dropping some. The sample has about 140,000 clones; roughly four fifths are singletons. The sequencing here drew on CD8+ T cells sorted from blood, taken at week 4, from a patient treated with tofacitinib. These receptors all come from a human donor with alopecia areata.

This sequence joins TRBV18 and TRBJ2-2, with D possibly matching TRBD2 (6 bases). CDR1 and CDR2 (germline): KGHSH, LQKENI. Trimming removed 1 base at V and 5 bases at J, with 11 bases between. The CDR3 sequence is 15 residues long. CDR3 protein: CASSPLSGGTGELFF. The CDR3 coding sequence is TGTGCCAGCTCACCACTATCCGGGGGAACCGGGGAGCTGTTTTTT.

The genes are TRBV4-1 and TRBJ2-5; tentative D call: TRBD2 (6 bases). V was clipped by 1 base and J by 8 bases, with 14 bases between them. This CDR3 has 14 residues. Germline V lookup: CDR1 MGHRA, CDR2 YSYEKL. The DNA of the CDR3 is TGCGCCAGCAGCCAAGTAGGGAGGCGTGGAACCCAGTACTTC. Protein product: CASSQVGRRGTQYF.

V is TRBV10-1 and J is TRBJ2-1; TRBD1 agrees at 12 bases. J lost 3 bases, V lost 9 bases, and 3 bases had no gene match. Germline lookup yields CDR1 WNHNN and CDR2 SYGVQD (reference sequence). The CDR3 sequence is 14 residues long. The CDR3 region is CARGTGGCYNEQFF. CDR3 in DNA: TGCGCCAGGGGGACAGGGGGCTGCTACAATGAGCAGTTCTTC.

This clone was observed a single time. V is TRBV27 and J is TRBJ2-3; D is tentatively TRBD1 or TRBD2 (5 bases each). Trimming shortened V by 5 bases and J by 0 bases, and 15 bases separated the two germline ends. The CDR3 length is 16 residues. Germline values: CDR1 MNHEY, CDR2 SMNVEV (reference sequence). The chain's CDR3 is CASSPASGGSTDTQYF. The CDR3 bases are TGTGCCAGCAGTCCCGCTAGTGGGGGTAGCACAGATACGCAGTATTTT.

Only one count was recorded for this clone. This CDR3 is also generated by other DNA sequences in the sample. This chain connects TRBV27 to TRBJ2-1; D might be TRBD2 (5 bases). This CDR3 has 13 amino acids. Germline CDR1 and CDR2: MNHEY and SMNVEV (reference sequence). The V gene lost 5 bases and the J gene lost 4 bases, with 9 bases spanning the gap. CDR3 nucleotides: TGTGCCAGCAGTCCGGACTCTTACAATGAGCAGTTCTTC. It specifies CASSPDSYNEQFF.

This sequence joins TRBV6-5 and TRBJ1-4; D ambiguous. Trimming pared 0 bases from V and 8 bases from J, leaving 13 bases between. The CDR3 is made up of 15 amino acids. CDR1 and CDR2 (germline): MNHEY, SVGAGI. CDR3 nucleotides: TGTGCCAGCAGTTACTCGATCACCCGGCGGGAAAAACTGTTTTTT. This translates into CASSYSITRREKLFF.

The chain uses TRBV5-5 and TRBJ2-3; D remains unclear. V shed 0 bases and J shed 4 bases, with 12 bases lying between them. Germline V gives CDR1 SGHKS, CDR2 YYEKEE (reference sequence). This CDR3 has 15 residues. The CDR3 coding sequence is TGTGCCAGCAGCTTGGATTGGGCGGCCGCAGATACGCAGTATTTT. This gives the protein CASSLDWAAADTQYF.

The chain links TRBV4-3 to TRBJ2-1, with TRBD2 matching 10 bases. V was clipped by 3 bases and J by 12 bases; unmatched bases: 8. Germline loops: CDR1 LGHNA, CDR2 YSLEER. CDR3 length: 14 residues. The DNA for the CDR3 is TGCGCCAGCAGCCACTCTAGCGGGGGCGTTAGGCAGTTCTTC. Translation: CASSHSSGGVRQFF.

V gene TRBV7-9 combines with J gene TRBJ2-6; D possibly corresponds to TRBD1 (6 bases). The V and J ends lost 3 bases and 1 base respectively, with 19 bases between them. CDR1 is SEHNR, CDR2 FQNEAQ, per germline (reference sequence). This CDR3 region has 19 residues. Here the CDR3 DNA reads TGTGCCAGCAGCTTTAGGATCGGACAGTTCCAGTCTGGGGCCAACGTCCTGACTTTC. This gives the protein CASSFRIGQFQSGANVLTF.

The V call is TRBV23-1, the J call TRBJ1-5, with D uncertain. TRBV23-1 is given ORF status, its function remaining uncertain. The CDR3 sequence is 16 residues long. V was trimmed by 3 bases and J by 0 bases, leaving 12 bases between them. As DNA, the CDR3 is TGCGCCAGCAGTCATAGGCAGACCTATAGCAATCAGCCCCAGCATTTT. Its translation: CASSHRQTYSNQPQHF.

The chain links TRBV6-5 to TRBJ2-1; 7 bases are shared with TRBD1. The V and J ends lost 0 bases and 8 bases, in that order; junction bases with no gene match: 7. The CDR3 extends over 15 amino acids. The germline gives CDR1 MNHEY, CDR2 SVGAGI. The CDR3 sequence is CASSYSRTGGDEQFF. The CDR3 region has the DNA TGTGCCAGCAGTTACTCGAGGACAGGTGGGGATGAGCAGTTCTTC.

The J gene is TRBJ2-1, the V gene TRBV7-9; D possibly corresponds to TRBD2 (5 bases). Trimming took off 5 bases at V and 8 bases at J, with 16 bases between the two ends. The CDR3 length is 14 residues. CDR1 and CDR2 (germline): SEHNR, FQNEAQ (reference sequence). CDR3 nucleotide sequence: TGTGCCAGCAGCCAACCGGGATACCCGGATGAGCAGTTCTTC. Residues: CASSQPGYPDEQFF.

The table lists this clone with a count of one. The rearrangement joins TRBV19 to TRBJ2-1, with TRBD1 identical over 8 bases. Losses at the gene ends were 5 bases for V and 1 base for J; bases not matched to a gene: 4. CDR3 length: 15 residues. CDR1 LNHDA and CDR2 SQIVND come from the germline V gene (reference sequence). Here the CDR3 DNA reads TGTGCCAGTAGTTACGACAGGGGTTCCTACAATGAGCAGTTCTTC. Encoded protein: CASSYDRGSYNEQFF. Supplemented by reference TRBV19 and TRBJ2-1, the full variable domain reads DGGITQSPKYLFRKEGQNVTLSCEQNLNHDAMYWYRQDPGQGLRLIYYSQIVNDFQKGDIAEGYSVSREKKESFPLTVTSAQKNPTAFYLCASSYDRGSYNEQFFGPGTRLTVL.

This clone has a handful of counts. V and J are TRBV9 and TRBJ2-2; D is unclear. Deletions cut 0 bases from V and 2 bases from J, with 5 bases between. Germline V gene lookup returns CDR1 SGDLS and CDR2 YYNGEE. The CDR3 runs to 14 residues. The CDR3 loop is CASSVVSNTGELFF. For the CDR3, the DNA is TGTGCCAGCAGCGTAGTCAGCAACACCGGGGAGCTGTTTTTT.

By its share, this clone is medium-sized. The chain links TRBV6-5 to TRBJ2-7; D is perhaps TRBD1 (5 bases). Trimming removed 5 bases from V and 9 bases from J, with 20 bases in between. Germline V gives CDR1 MNHEY, CDR2 SVGAGI. There are 14 residues in the CDR3. The CDR3 nucleotides read TGTGCCAGCAGTCTCGCTGGGGCCGCCGTCGGGCAGTACTTC. Protein: CASSLAGAAVGQYF.

The V call is TRBV27, the J call TRBJ1-2; 8 bases line up with TRBD1. The trim removed 0 bases at V and 8 bases at J, leaving 11 bases unmatched. Germline V gives CDR1 MNHEY, CDR2 SMNVEV (reference sequence). The CDR3 runs 16 residues. CDR3: CASSLSTGQGPGGYTF. The CDR3 DNA reads as TGTGCCAGCAGTTTATCGACCGGACAGGGTCCCGGAGGCTACACCTTC.

Notes on this clone: One end of the junction varies from germline; a read error may be responsible. The rearrangement joins TRBV7-7 to TRBJ2-2; maybe TRBD1 (5 bases). CDR1 SSHAT and CDR2 FNYEAQ come from the germline V gene (reference sequence). This CDR3 comprises 13 residues. CDR3: CASRETDREEMFF. DNA of the CDR3: TGTGCTAGCAGGGAAACCGACCGAGAGGAGATGTTTTTT.

The gene calls are TRBV10-3 and TRBJ2-5; 11 bases fit TRBD2. This CDR3 region has 18 residues. J was trimmed by 5 bases and V by 0 bases; bases with no gene match: 11. Germline V gene data show CDR1 as ENHRY and CDR2 as SYGVKD. CDR3 region: CAISESTSGGALRETQYF. In DNA form, the CDR3 reads TGTGCCATCAGTGAGTCTACTAGCGGGGGAGCCCTCCGGGAGACCCAGTACTTC.

This chain uses TRBV27 with TRBJ1-1; 8 bases are a match to TRBD1. Germline loops: CDR1 MNHEY, CDR2 SMNVEV (reference sequence). J lost 1 base, V lost 0 bases, and 7 bases had no gene match. This CDR3 has 17 amino acids. The CDR3 is CASSLSWDRMPNTEAFF. CDR3 DNA sequence: TGTGCCAGCAGTTTATCGTGGGACAGGATGCCGAACACTGAAGCTTTCTTT.